Following are 25 T cell receptor beta chains from one sample sequenced in a study of chemoradiotherapy in HPV16-positive cancers. Libraries were prepared by immunoSEQ multiplex PCR; TCRdb keeps only in-frame clonotypes and omits some of them. The table includes roughly 3,900 clones, roughly 80% detected once. The specimen comprised tumor tissue, sampled from a patient who underwent chemoradiotherapy. These receptors were obtained from a human donor with HPV-associated anogenital cancer.

The chain carries TRBV5-1 and TRBJ2-5; D unclear. Between the trimmed V and J ends, which lost 0 bases and 4 bases, there was a span of 10 bases. The CDR3 runs 14 residues. CDR1 SGHRS and CDR2 YFSETQ come from the germline V gene. The CDR3 coding sequence is TGCGCCAGCAGCTTGGTGGGCCACGGAGAGACCCAGTACTTC. Amino acid sequence: CASSLVGHGETQYF. Complete variable domain (other parts from reference TRBV5-1 and TRBJ2-5): KAGVTQTPRYLIKTRGQQVTLSCSPISGHRSVSWYQQTPGQGLQFLFEYFSETQRNKGNFPGRFSGRQFSNSRSEMNVSTLELGDSALYLCASSLVGHGETQYFGPGTRLLVL.

The V gene is TRBV7-9, the J gene TRBJ1-5; 9 bases agree with TRBD1. This CDR3 spans 14 amino acids. Germline V gene lookup returns CDR1 SEHNR and CDR2 FQNEAQ (reference sequence). Trimming removed 4 bases from V and 6 bases from J; junction bases left unmatched: 4. CDR3 nucleotides: TGTGCCAGCAGCTCGACAGGGGGTTCTCAGCCCCAGCATTTT. Its protein is CASSSTGGSQPQHF.

V is TRBV7-8 and J is TRBJ2-7; TRBD1 agrees at 12 bases. This CDR3 is built from 16 residues. V trimming: 3 bases; J trimming: 4 bases; junction bases outside the gene matches: 7. Germline CDR1 is SGHVS and CDR2 is FQNEAQ. The CDR3 DNA is TGTGCCAGCAGCTTTGGACCGGGACAGGGGGCTTACGAGCAGTACTTC. Translated, it gives CASSFGPGQGAYEQYF.

The rearrangement joins TRBV27 to TRBJ2-1; maybe TRBD2 (6 bases). The germline V gene encodes CDR1 MNHEY and CDR2 SMNVEV (reference sequence). CDR3 length equals 17 residues. V was shortened by 1 base and J by 4 bases, with 17 bases between the two germline ends. The CDR3 sequence is CASSLWRGALGYNEQFF. CDR3 bases: TGTGCCAGCAGTTTATGGAGGGGCGCCTTGGGTTACAATGAGCAGTTCTTC.

The chain recombines TRBV5-4 with TRBJ1-4; no reliable D call. Germline lookup yields CDR1 SGHNT and CDR2 YYREEE (reference sequence). The CDR3 covers 15 residues. The V and J ends lost 0 bases and 5 bases respectively, with 11 bases between them. CDR3 DNA: TGTGCCAGCAGCTTGGGGGTTTCACAGAATGAAAAACTGTTTTTT. Encoded protein: CASSLGVSQNEKLFF. Combining the CDR3 with reference TRBV5-4 and TRBJ1-4 gives the whole variable domain ETGVTQSPTHLIKTRGQQVTLRCSSQSGHNTVSWYQQALGQGPQFIFQYYREEENGRGNFPPRFSGLQFPNYSSELNVNALELDDSALYLCASSLGVSQNEKLFFGSGTQLSVL.

The table lists this clone with a few counts. The chain is built from TRBV28 and TRBJ1-2; 8 positions match TRBD1. Looked up from germline, CDR1 is MDHEN and CDR2 is SYDVKM. The CDR3 extends over 15 amino acids. Trimming removed 8 bases from V and 6 bases from J; junction bases left unmatched: 14. The CDR3: CASSPLLGDRNGYTF. The CDR3, as DNA: TGTGCCAGCTCTCCTTTACTAGGGGACAGGAATGGCTACACCTTC.

This rearrangement joins TRBV4-1 to TRBJ1-4, with D possibly TRBD1 on 6 matching bases. The CDR3 totals 16 residues. Germline CDR1 reads MGHRA; CDR2 reads YSYEKL. V lost 1 base, J lost 8 bases, and 17 bases lay in between. This chain's CDR3 is CASSQVAGVYPEKLFF. CDR3 nucleotide sequence: TGCGCCAGCAGCCAAGTTGCAGGGGTTTATCCAGAAAAACTGTTTTTT.

The chain combines TRBV2 with TRBJ1-4; D is ambiguous. From germline, CDR1 is SNHLY and CDR2 FYNNEI. This CDR3 region has 14 residues. V gave up 6 bases and J gave up 3 bases, with 11 bases separating them. CDR3 bases: TGTGCCAGCAGACATCCCGGGGCTAATGAAAAACTGTTTTTT. It specifies CASRHPGANEKLFF. Full variable domain (missing parts from reference TRBV2 and TRBJ1-4): EPEVTQTPSHQVTQMGQEVILRCVPISNHLYFYWYRQILGQKVEFLVSFYNNEISEKSEIFDDQFSVERPDGSNFTLKIRSTKLEDSAMYFCASRHPGANEKLFFGSGTQLSVL.

The chain uses TRBV28 and TRBJ2-7; D not resolved. V lost 1 base to trimming and J lost 2 bases, with 6 bases between them. Germline-derived CDR1 and CDR2 are MDHEN and SYDVKM. The CDR3 consists of 13 residues. CDR3 nucleotide sequence: TGTGCCAGCAGTTTATCCTTGACCTACGAGCAGTACTTC. Translating it yields CASSLSLTYEQYF.

The chain has TRBV5-5 and TRBJ1-2, with D tentatively TRBD1 (6 bases). The CDR3 consists of 13 residues. The germline V and J ends were trimmed by 1 base and 8 bases, with 12 bases remaining between them. Germline V lookup: CDR1 SGHKS, CDR2 YYEKEE (reference sequence). CDR3 protein: CASSLWGARGYTF. The CDR3 DNA reads as TGTGCCAGCAGCTTGTGGGGGGCGCGGGGCTACACCTTC.

This chain links TRBV27 with TRBJ1-5, with unresolved D. The CDR3 has 12 residues. Germline lookup yields CDR1 MNHEY and CDR2 SMNVEV (reference sequence). Trimming pared 6 bases from V and 7 bases from J, leaving 10 bases between. The CDR3 DNA is TGTGCCAGCAGCCTAGTGGGGCAGCCCCAGCATTTT. Amino acid sequence: CASSLVGQPQHF.

The chain employs TRBV7-9 and TRBJ2-3; 14 nucleotides match TRBD2. CDR1 and CDR2 from the germline V gene are SEHNR and FQNEAQ (reference sequence). The junction had 3 bases not matched to a gene; V was cut back by 5 bases and J by 2 bases. This CDR3 is built from 16 residues. In nucleotides, the CDR3 is TGTGCCAGCAGCGTGACTAGCGGGAGGGACACAGATACGCAGTATTTT. Protein sequence: CASSVTSGRDTDTQYF.

This chain links TRBV6-5 with TRBJ1-4; no definite D call. The ends were cut back, 5 bases at V and 0 bases at J, with 10 bases in the middle. From germline, CDR1 is MNHEY and CDR2 SVGAGI. The CDR3 covers 15 residues. The CDR3 sequence is CASSTQAATNEKLFF. The CDR3 DNA is TGTGCCAGCAGTACCCAGGCTGCAACTAATGAAAAACTGTTTTTT.

The genes are TRBV29-1 and TRBJ1-2; TRBD1 might be the D (5 bases). V was trimmed by 1 base and J by 8 bases, leaving 8 bases between them. The CDR3 runs 11 residues. Germline V gene lookup returns CDR1 SQVTM and CDR2 ANQGSEA. The CDR3 region has the DNA TGCAGCGTTGAAGGCCGGGGGGGCTACACCTTC. It codes for CSVEGRGGYTF.

The chain links TRBV10-2 to TRBJ2-5; possibly TRBD1 or TRBD2 for D (5 bases each). The tail of the sequence fits TRBJ2-7 better, so the J call may be wrong. Germline assignment: CDR1 WSHSY and CDR2 SAAADI. This CDR3 is 14 amino acids long. CDR3 residues: CASSRQRNSYEQYF. DNA of the CDR3: TGCGCCAGCAGTCGACAGCGGAACTCCTACGAGCAGTACTTC.

The rearrangement links TRBV11-3 to TRBJ1-1; a weak D match, TRBD1 (5 bases). The CDR3 covers 15 residues. V was shortened by 0 bases and J by 1 base, with 9 bases between the two germline ends. The germline V gene has CDR1 SGHNT and CDR2 YENEEA. CDR3 sequence: CASSLDIGTNTEAFF. The CDR3 DNA sequence: TGTGCCAGCAGCTTAGATATCGGGACGAACACTGAAGCTTTCTTT. The complete variable domain, with remaining parts taken from reference TRBV11-3 and TRBJ1-1, reads EAGVVQSPRYKIIEKKQPVAFWCNPISGHNTLYWYLQNLGQGPELLIRYENEEAVDDSQLPKDRFSAERLKGVDSTLKIQPAELGDSAVYLCASSLDIGTNTEAFFGQGTRLTVV.

The chain combines TRBV7-2 with TRBJ1-5, with no clear D. Germline V lookup: CDR1 SGHTA, CDR2 FQGNSA. V gave up 1 base and J gave up 6 bases, with 10 bases separating them. This CDR3 has 14 residues. The CDR3 DNA follows: TGTGCCAGCAGCTTAGAATATGTAGGTCAGCCCCAGCATTTT. Protein product: CASSLEYVGQPQHF.

The V and J genes are TRBV20-1 and TRBJ1-1; D remains unclear. The CDR3 consists of 10 residues. V gave up 8 bases and J gave up 4 bases, with 8 bases separating them. Germline lookup yields CDR1 DFQATT and CDR2 SNEGSKA (reference sequence). In DNA, the CDR3 is TGCAGTTTCATCGGCACTGAAGCTTTCTTT. It yields the protein CSFIGTEAFF.

The chain carries TRBV28 and TRBJ1-6; unclear D gene. V shed 4 bases and J shed 0 bases, with 1 base lying between them. This CDR3 is 13 amino acids long. Germline CDR1 MDHEN, CDR2 SYDVKM. As DNA, the CDR3 is TGTGCCAGCAGTTCCTCCTATAATTCACCCCTCCACTTT. It yields the protein CASSSSYNSPLHF.

A word on this clone: Other DNA sequences from this sample encode an identical CDR3 as well. V is TRBV27 and J is TRBJ2-7; D might be TRBD2 (7 bases). Per the germline V gene, CDR1 is MNHEY and CDR2 is SMNVEV (reference sequence). The CDR3 runs 13 residues. V was trimmed by 7 bases and J by 0 bases, leaving 10 bases between them. The CDR3, as DNA: TGTGCCAGCATGGGGGGGGCCTCCTACGAGCAGTACTTC. Its translation is CASMGGASYEQYF.

The genes are TRBV11-3 and TRBJ2-7; D is undetermined. From germline, CDR1 is SGHNT and CDR2 YENEEA. The CDR3 covers 13 residues. V gave up 0 bases and J gave up 4 bases, with 7 bases separating them. For the CDR3, the DNA is TGTGCCAGCAGCTTAGAATCCGGGTACGAGCAGTACTTC. Amino acids: CASSLESGYEQYF.

This rearrangement joins TRBV27 to TRBJ1-2; D gene uncertain. Trimming cost V 3 bases and J 8 bases, with 16 bases left between them. Germline loops: CDR1 MNHEY, CDR2 SMNVEV (reference sequence). The CDR3 runs to 14 residues. The CDR3 here is CASSFSSLFAGYTF. The DNA of the CDR3 is TGTGCCAGCAGTTTTTCGAGCCTCTTCGCCGGCTACACCTTC.

With regard to this clone: The sample has other DNA sequences that encode this CDR3 too. This chain connects TRBV18 to TRBJ1-1; D unresolved. Germline V gene lookup returns CDR1 KGHSH and CDR2 LQKENI. This CDR3 is 15 amino acids long. V lost 3 bases and J 0 bases, leaving 11 bases between the germline ends. The CDR3 reads CASSPGAQLNTEAFF. The CDR3 DNA sequence: TGTGCCAGCTCACCGGGCGCGCAACTGAACACTGAAGCTTTCTTT.

The chain links TRBV29-1 to TRBJ2-7, with D perhaps matching TRBD2 (5 bases). V was pared by 5 bases and J by 4 bases, with 12 bases between. This CDR3 comprises 12 residues. Germline loops: CDR1 SQVTM, CDR2 ANQGSEA. The CDR3 sequence: CSVKRGRYEQYF. CDR3 DNA sequence: TGCAGCGTTAAACGAGGGAGATACGAGCAGTACTTC.

This clone was seen a handful of times. The chain carries TRBV30 and TRBJ1-3; a possible D gene is TRBD1 (6 bases). The CDR3 is 14 residues long. Germline CDR1 GTSNPN, CDR2 SVGIG (reference sequence). With 4 bases removed from V and 4 bases from J, the gap between germline ends came to 14 bases. This chain's CDR3 is CAWTPRTEGNTIYF. CDR3 DNA sequence: TGTGCCTGGACCCCCCGGACAGAGGGAAACACCATATATTTT.